This entry concerns a single TCR beta chain. CDR1 and CDR2 (germline): SGDLS, YYNGEE. The CDR3 extends over 15 amino acids. After removal of 2 bases from V and 4 bases from J, the junction contained 5 bases not matched to a gene. This sample is part of a study of blood T cell repertoires in COVID-19. Study information: The analysed material was cDNA or gDNA that came from T cells, B-cell-depleted T cells, or PBMCs.

As originally analysed: Reference gene primer amplification yielded estimated nucleated cell counts. Using immunoSEQ multiplex PCR, the repertoire was profiled, and TCRdb retains in-frame clones only, with some absent. D and trimming come from the DNA, and the V and J calls and clone size come from that table. The data contain roughly 250,000 clones, approximately 85% of them singletons. The receptor was isolated from a middle-aged man with acute or convalescent COVID-19. This chain connects TRBV9 to TRBJ2-2; 7 nucleotides agree with TRBD1. The source material was peripheral blood. The CDR3 reads CASSVSTGSTGELFF. Written as DNA, the CDR3 is TGTGCCAGCAGCGTCTCGACAGGGTCCACCGGGGAGCTGTTTTTT.